This TCR beta chain was retrieved from a study of control samples from healthy donors and cancer patients (dated by TCRdb to about 2020). Based on the germline V gene, the CDR1 and CDR2 sequences are SQVTM and ANQGSEA. Ends trimmed: V by 7 bases, J by 0 bases; bases unmatched to a gene: 7. From its cysteine to its phenylalanine, the CDR3 spans 15 amino acids. The DNA shown is the 45-base CDR3, in frame from base 1. Turning to this clone: What antigen it recognizes has not been identified. No base quality information exists; no much larger clone differs at one position.

Library method: the immunoSEQ multiplex PCR assay. Drawn from immuneACCESS, this table holds only the in-frame rearrangements with V and J called that TCRdb kept. Clones are partly lost; checked studies trace under half to an unresolved V gene and leave the rest unexplained. The sample data list about 140,000 clones, and roughly nine tenths of these were observed just once. In total, the top ten clones hold 4% to 5.5% of the sample. The receptor's source is a man in his thirties or forties in good health. The chain was built from TRBV29-1 and TRBJ2-2; 8 nucleotides in the junction match TRBD1. Sequencing was carried out using blood. The DNA is TGCAGCGCGACAGGGGCACACTCGAACACCGGGGAGCTGTTTTTT. Translated, this gives CSATGAHSNTGELFF.